Listed below are T cell receptor beta chains from one sample, sequenced in a study of blood T cell repertoires in COVID-19. TCRdb's copy holds only in-frame clones and misses some; the assay was immunoSEQ multiplex PCR. The table lists roughly 250,000 clones, around 90% of them singletons, with less than 3% in the top ten. Sequencing was done on a sample of PBMCs or T cells enriched from blood (not recorded which). Receptors originate from a woman aged 45-60 years who had recovered from COVID-19. CDR3s include the opening cysteine and the closing phenylalanine or tryptophan. D genes are given only for firm matches. Some rows have no size entry. The others give once, few or many, or a class for an expanded clone.

j_gene,v_gene,d_gene,abundance,CDR3aa,CDR3nt
TRBJ2-1,TRBV7-9,TRBD2,-,CASSLLGTRYNEQFF,TGTGCCAGCAGCTTACTCGGGACTAGATACAATGAGCAGTTCTTC
TRBJ2-1,TRBV6-2/TRBV6-3,TRBD2,few,CASSYDLILAGIYNEQFF,TGTGCCAGCAGTTACGACCTGATTCTAGCGGGAATATACAATGAGCAGTTCTTC
TRBJ2-5,TRBV5-4,TRBD2,-,CASSLAGREETQYF,TGTGCCAGCAGCTTGGCCGGGAGGGAAGAGACCCAGTACTTC
TRBJ1-5,TRBV28,TRBD1,-,CASVRQGVQPQHF,TGTGCCAGCGTTCGGCAGGGGGTTCAGCCCCAGCATTTT
TRBJ2-7,TRBV3-1/TRBV3-2,TRBD2,-,CASSLRGRDYEQYF,TGTGCCAGCAGCCTTCGCGGGAGGGATTACGAGCAGTACTTC
TRBJ1-4,TRBV19,TRBD1,-,CASSTNWDREATNEKLFF,TGTGCCAGTAGCACGAACTGGGACAGGGAAGCAACTAATGAAAAACTGTTTTTT
TRBJ1-2,TRBV5-1,TRBD1,-,CASSWDSYGYTF,TGCGCCAGCAGCTGGGACAGCTATGGCTACACCTTC
TRBJ1-4,TRBV6-2/TRBV6-3,-,-,CASSPPTSGWEATNEKLFF,TGTGCCAGCAGCCCCCCGACGTCGGGGTGGGAGGCAACTAATGAAAAACTGTTTTTT
TRBJ2-1,TRBV24-1,-,-,CATSGRIGSDFELFF,TGTGCCACCAGTGGGCGAATTGGGAGCGACTTTGAGTTGTTCTTC
TRBJ2-5,TRBV7-7,TRBD2,few,CASSTGLAGQETQYF,TGTGCTAGCAGCACAGGACTAGCGGGCCAGGAGACCCAGTACTTC